This T cell receptor (beta chain) was documented in a study of blood T cell repertoires in COVID-19. The protocol was immunoSEQ multiplex PCR, while the TCRdb copy is restricted to in-frame clones and leaves out a portion. The sample has some 160,000 clones; 70% to 90% are singletons. CDR1 MNHEY and CDR2 SVGEGT come from the germline V gene. V lost 5 bases and J lost 4; bases outside the gene matches: 7. The CDR3 consists of 15 residues. The sample taken for sequencing was peripheral blood. The TCR sequence derives from a woman aged 70-85 years with acute or convalescent COVID-19. J is TRBJ2-1 and V is TRBV6-2 or TRBV6-3; 8 bases are shared with TRBD2. CDR3 nucleotides: TGTGCCAGCAGTCCCCAGCTAGCGGGTTACAATGAGCAGTTCTTC. Amino acid sequence: CASSPQLAGYNEQFF.